The rows below give T cell receptor beta chains drawn from one sample of a study of blood T cell repertoires in COVID-19. Using immunoSEQ multiplex PCR, the repertoire was profiled, and TCRdb retains in-frame clones only, with some absent. The table includes about 120,000 clones, under 90% detected once. The sequencing sample was made of peripheral blood. Receptor source: a man between 60 and 75 years old with acute or convalescent COVID-19. The CDR3 runs from the conserved cysteine through the conserved F or W. A D gene is named only where the DNA matches it firmly. The size entry is marked missing in some rows and otherwise reads once, few, many or a size class.

clone size	D gene	CDR3 length	V gene	J gene	CDR3 DNA	CDR3 protein
-	TRBD1	13	TRBV3-1/TRBV3-2	TRBJ1-2	TGTGCCAGCAGCCGGGGACAGGGCGGTGGCTACACCTTC	CASSRGQGGGYTF
-	TRBD1	14	TRBV27	TRBJ2-1	TGTGCCAGCAGTTTATCGACAGGGGTGAATGAGCAGTTCTTC	CASSLSTGVNEQFF
-	TRBD1	13	TRBV6-2/TRBV6-3	TRBJ2-7	TGTGCCAGCAGTTACGAGGGGGCGGATGAGCAGTACTTC	CASSYEGADEQYF
once	TRBD1	15	TRBV19	TRBJ2-2	TGTGCCAGTAGTCCTCGACAGGGGGCGTCCGGGGAGCTGTTTTTT	CASSPRQGASGELFF
-	-	16	TRBV28	TRBJ1-1	TGTGCCAGCAGTTTATGGGGCAGTCCTTCGGACACTGAAGCTTTCTTT	CASSLWGSPSDTEAFF
-	-	16	TRBV23-1	TRBJ1-5	TGCGCCAGCAGTCAAGGTGGGGGGGAGGGCAATCAGCCCCAGCATTTT	CASSQGGGEGNQPQHF
-	-	12	TRBV6-5	TRBJ2-1	TGTGCCAGCCTCGACAGTTACAATGAGCAGTTCTTC	CASLDSYNEQFF
-	-	14	TRBV9	TRBJ1-2	TGTGCCAGCAGCGAGGGCCCCACAGGTGATGGCTACACCTTC	CASSEGPTGDGYTF
-	-	15	TRBV28	TRBJ1-4	TGTGCCAGCCGTTACGAGGGGGTCAGAAATGAAAAACTGTTTTTT	CASRYEGVRNEKLFF
once	TRBD2	20	TRBV19	TRBJ2-4	TGTGCCAGTAGTTACCTTACTAGCGGAGGGGTGCGGTTAGCCAAAAACATTCAGTACTTC	CASSYLTSGGVRLAKNIQYF
-	-	12	TRBV12-3/TRBV12-4	TRBJ1-5	TGTGCCAGCAGAACAGTAAATCAGCCCCAGCATTTT	CASRTVNQPQHF
-	-	15	TRBV18	TRBJ1-4	TGTGCCAGCTCTCTCCTCGGGGGTGATAATGAAAAACTGTTTTTT	CASSLLGGDNEKLFF
once	-	14	TRBV14	TRBJ1-4	TGTGCCAGCAGCCAACCGGGTTCTAATGAAAAACTGTTTTTT	CASSQPGSNEKLFF
-	-	15	TRBV6-2/TRBV6-3	TRBJ2-3	TGTGCCAGCAGTTACCGTGACAGAAGCACAGATACGCAGTATTTT	CASSYRDRSTDTQYF
-	TRBD2	14	TRBV5-1	TRBJ2-1	TGCGCCAGCAGCCGGACTAGCGGGAGCGGTGAGCAGTTCTTC	CASSRTSGSGEQFF
few	-	17	TRBV27	TRBJ2-7	TGTGCCAGCACCCTTGGGCGCCCCGGGACACCTCTCTACGAGCAGTACTTC	CASTLGRPGTPLYEQYF
-	-	15	TRBV9	TRBJ2-2	TGTGCCAGCAGCGTAGAGGCACGCCGGAGCGGGGAGCTGTTTTTT	CASSVEARRSGELFF
-	-	15	TRBV25-1	TRBJ1-2	TGTGCCAGCAGTTGGTCCTGGGGGCGCAACTATGGCTACACCTTC	CASSWSWGRNYGYTF
-	-	14	TRBV27	TRBJ1-1	TGTGCCAGCAGTTTAACCGCCGGGGGCACTGAAGCTTTCTTT	CASSLTAGGTEAFF
once	TRBD2	16	TRBV4-1	TRBJ2-5	TGCGCCAGCAGCCAAGATTGGCCTAGCGGGGGGGAGACCCAGTACTTC	CASSQDWPSGGETQYF
-	TRBD2	13	TRBV25-1	TRBJ2-7	TGTGCCAGCAGTGTGGGAGGGACCTACGAGCAGTACTTC	CASSVGGTYEQYF
-	TRBD1	15	TRBV9	TRBJ1-4	TGTGCCAGCAGCGTAGCAGGGGGCGATAATGAAAAACTGTTTTTT	CASSVAGGDNEKLFF
-	TRBD2	16	TRBV9	TRBJ2-2	TGTGCCAGCAGCGCCCTAGCGGGGGCCGTCACCGGGGAGCTGTTTTTT	CASSALAGAVTGELFF
-	TRBD2	14	TRBV5-6	TRBJ2-7	TGTGCCAGCAGCTTTAGCGGGGGGTCCTACGAGCAGTACTTC	CASSFSGGSYEQYF
few	TRBD1	19	TRBV2	TRBJ2-3	TGTGCCAGCAGTGACCATGGGGTCCGGGACAGGGGGAACACAGATACGCAGTATTTT	CASSDHGVRDRGNTDTQYF
few	TRBD1	14	TRBV5-1	TRBJ1-2	TGCGCCAGCAGCTTGGAGGGACAGGGAAACGGCTACACCTTC	CASSLEGQGNGYTF
once	-	13	TRBV6-5	TRBJ1-1	TGTGCCAGCCGCGACCTCAGGGAAACGAGAGCTTTCTTT	CASRDLRETRAFF
-	-	16	TRBV6-1	TRBJ1-4	TGTGCCAGCAGTGAAGCGGGAGGAGGGGCGCAGGAAAAACTGTTTTTT	CASSEAGGGAQEKLFF
-	TRBD2	18	TRBV11-3	TRBJ2-2	TGTGCCAGCAGCTTACACGCGACCGAGCGGGAGAACACCGGGGAGCTGTTTTTT	CASSLHATERENTGELFF
-	-	11	TRBV20-1	TRBJ2-1	TGCAGTGCTAAGGGCGGGGTAGAACGGTTCTTC	CSAKGGVERFF
-	-	13	TRBV9	TRBJ2-3	TGTGCCAGCAGCGCCAGTACCAAAGATACGCAGTATTTT	CASSASTKDTQYF
-	-	16	TRBV28	TRBJ1-5	TGTGCCAGCAGGGACCGGGAACTTAGGGGCAATCAGCCCCAGCATTTT	CASRDRELRGNQPQHF
-	-	16	TRBV19	TRBJ2-2	TGTGCCAGTGACAACACAGGGAAGGGGTACACCGGGGAGCTGTTTTTT	CASDNTGKGYTGELFF
-	TRBD2	15	TRBV28	TRBJ2-2	TGTGCCAGCAGTCTGACTAGCGCCCTAACCGGGGAGCTGTTTTTT	CASSLTSALTGELFF
-	-	13	TRBV9	TRBJ2-2	TGTGCCAGCAGCGTATCAGGTACCGGGGAGCTGTTTTTT	CASSVSGTGELFF
-	TRBD2	15	TRBV3-1/TRBV3-2	TRBJ2-7	TGTGCCAGCAGCCCTCTAGCGGGAGGATGGGAAGAGCAGTACTTC	CASSPLAGGWEEQYF
-	-	14	TRBV4-3	TRBJ2-7	TGCGCCAGCAGCCAGGAGTACTCCACCTACGAGCAGTACTTC	CASSQEYSTYEQYF
-	TRBD1	15	TRBV27	TRBJ2-3	TGTGCCAGCAGTCTGGGACAGGGGACCCAAGATACGCAGTATTTT	CASSLGQGTQDTQYF
-	TRBD1	15	TRBV28	TRBJ1-1	TGTGCCAGCAGCCAAAAGACAGGGTATGTCACTGAAGCTTTCTTT	CASSQKTGYVTEAFF
-	TRBD1	15	TRBV28	TRBJ2-7	TGTGCCAGCAGTCCTCCGGGACAGGGAACCTACGAGCAGTACTTC	CASSPPGQGTYEQYF
-	TRBD1	15	TRBV6-5	TRBJ1-1	TGTGCCAGCTCTCCATTGACAGGGGGCCAGACTGAAGCTTTCTTT	CASSPLTGGQTEAFF
-	-	17	TRBV6-2/TRBV6-3	TRBJ2-2	TGTGCCAGCAGTTACCCCTTTCAGGGATCGAACACCGGGGAGCTGTTTTTT	CASSYPFQGSNTGELFF
-	-	16	TRBV4-2	TRBJ1-1	TGTGCCAGCAGCTTAGCGGGAGGGGGTATGAACACTGAAGCTTTCTTT	CASSLAGGGMNTEAFF